This T cell receptor beta chain derives from a study of blood T cell repertoires in COVID-19. Method: immunoSEQ multiplex PCR; TCRdb's copy keeps in-frame clones and lacks some. The sample holds about 220,000 clones, roughly 80% seen once. V shed 3 bases and J 6 bases; nucleotides not matched to a gene: 5. Germline loops: CDR1 SGHVS, CDR2 FQNEAQ. This CDR3 has 15 amino acids. Sequenced sample: PBMCs or T cells enriched from blood (not recorded which). The receptor's source is a woman aged 40 to 50 with acute COVID-19. The rearrangement uses TRBV7-8 and TRBJ1-6; 7 bases are a match to TRBD1. CDR3 region: CASSFSRQGNSPLHF. CDR3 nucleotide sequence: TGTGCCAGCAGCTTTAGTAGACAGGGTAATTCACCCCTCCACTTT.